This TCR beta chain was captured in a study of blood T cell repertoires in COVID-19. Sequenced by immunoSEQ multiplex PCR; TCRdb stores in-frame clones only, minus some. The profile shows around 30,000 clones, roughly 90% of them singletons. This CDR3 is 14 amino acids long. Germline loops: CDR1 SGHTS, CDR2 YDEGEE. V was trimmed by 5 bases and J by 5 bases, leaving 16 bases between them. This clonotype originated in a woman in her thirties or forties with active or convalescent COVID-19. The chain recombines TRBV5-8 with TRBJ1-2; D possibly corresponds to TRBD1 (6 bases). The source material was peripheral blood. CDR3 sequence: CASSATGSGYGYTF. Written as DNA, the CDR3 is TGTGCCAGCAGTGCAACAGGGTCGGGGTATGGCTACACCTTC.